Each of the 25 T cell receptor beta chains below was sequenced from the same sample in a study of cytomegalovirus exposure and HLA in healthy donors. This PCR relied on a set of 60 Vbeta primers and 13 Jbeta primers. Assay: immunoSEQ multiplex PCR; the TCRdb copy retains only in-frame clones and omits some. The sample contains some 79,000 clones, more than 60% of which appear only once. Sequencing was performed on PBMCs. Every receptor here comes from a male donor in good health and CMV-seropositive.

This chain joins TRBV2 and TRBJ1-1; D is ambiguous. The length of the CDR3 is 13 residues. V lost 8 bases, J lost 0 bases, and 10 bases lay in between. Per the germline V gene, CDR1 is SNHLY and CDR2 is FYNNEI. Here the CDR3 reads CASGGEMNTEAFF. CDR3 bases: TGTGCCAGCGGCGGAGAGATGAACACTGAAGCTTTCTTT.

The chain joins TRBV19 to TRBJ2-1; TRBD1 aligns across 9 bases. V lost 5 bases to trimming and J lost 6 bases; unmatched junction nucleotides: 8. This CDR3 is built from 15 residues. Germline V lookup: CDR1 LNHDA, CDR2 SQIVND (reference sequence). The CDR3 nucleotides are TGTGCCAGTAGTCCCCGGGACAGGGAGGTCAATGAGCAGTTCTTC. Its protein product is CASSPRDREVNEQFF.

V usage is TRBV6-5 and J usage is TRBJ2-5, with 7 nucleotides matching TRBD1. The V and J ends lost 4 bases and 2 bases, in that order; junction bases with no gene match: 4. This CDR3 has 14 residues. Germline CDR1 is MNHEY and CDR2 is SVGAGI. CDR3 loop: CASSLQGNQETQYF. In DNA form, the CDR3 reads TGTGCCAGCAGTTTACAGGGGAATCAAGAGACCCAGTACTTC.

The rearrangement links TRBV2 to TRBJ1-1, with D unclear. The CDR3 has 12 residues. CDR1 and CDR2 (germline): SNHLY, FYNNEI. Trimming stripped 6 bases from V and 7 bases from J, with 12 bases between. The CDR3 here is CASSRIQREAFF. The CDR3 coding sequence is TGTGCCAGCAGCCGTATTCAGCGTGAAGCTTTCTTT.

The chain recombines TRBV27 with TRBJ1-1; D may be TRBD1 (6 bases). CDR3 size: 13 residues. Deletions cut 10 bases from V and 2 bases from J, with 14 bases between. In germline, CDR1 is MNHEY, CDR2 SMNVEV (reference sequence). The CDR3 loop is CATSRTANTEAFF. CDR3 nucleotides: TGTGCCACCTCCAGGACAGCAAACACTGAAGCTTTCTTT.

The chain combines TRBV7-2 with TRBJ1-5; possibly TRBD1 for D (6 bases). Germline CDR1 reads SGHTA; CDR2 reads FQGNSA. This CDR3 comprises 15 residues. V was trimmed by 4 bases and J by 1 base, leaving 11 bases between them. CDR3 bases: TGTGCCAGCAGCTCTTACAGGGACAGCAATCAGCCCCAGCATTTT. The encoded protein is CASSSYRDSNQPQHF.

V is TRBV19 and J is TRBJ1-5; no clear D. Germline V gene sequence: CDR1 LNHDA, CDR2 SQIVND (reference sequence). The V and J ends lost 4 bases and 0 bases respectively, with 10 bases between them. The CDR3 extends over 15 amino acids. This chain's CDR3 is CASSTAGYSNQPQHF. The DNA for the CDR3 is TGTGCCAGTAGTACTGCGGGGTATAGCAATCAGCCCCAGCATTTT.

V and J are TRBV5-4 and TRBJ1-1, with unresolved D. Trimming pared 0 bases from V and 1 base from J, leaving 10 bases between. The CDR3 consists of 15 residues. CDR1 is SGHNT, CDR2 YYREEE, per germline (reference sequence). The DNA of the CDR3 is TGTGCCAGCAGCTTGGATCTAGGATGGAACACTGAAGCTTTCTTT. Protein product: CASSLDLGWNTEAFF.

This clone was detected once. The chain employs TRBV4-2 and TRBJ1-6; 7 bases align to TRBD1. With V trimmed by 1 base and J by 7 bases, 10 bases remained unmatched. Germline CDR1 is LGHNA and CDR2 is YNFKEQ. There are 17 residues in the CDR3. The CDR3 DNA is TGTGCCAGCAGCCAAGCCACAGGGGAAGGGGGGAATTCACCCCTCCACTTT. Residues: CASSQATGEGGNSPLHF.

This rearrangement joins TRBV7-2 to TRBJ2-5, with D possibly being TRBD1 (7 bases). CDR3 length: 14 amino acids. V gave up 3 bases and J gave up 5 bases, with 13 bases separating them. The germline CDR1 and CDR2 sequences are SGHTA and FQGNSA. The CDR3 region is CASSLSGGRETQYF. CDR3 in DNA: TGTGCCAGCAGCTTGTCAGGGGGGAGGGAGACCCAGTACTTC.

This clone has a handful of counts. The chain employs TRBV10-2 and TRBJ1-1; 7 bases map to TRBD1. The J segment lost 1 base and the V segment lost 6 bases, leaving 11 bases of the junction unmatched. Germline CDR1 and CDR2: WSHSY and SAAADI. The CDR3 contains 16 residues. The CDR3 region is CASSEREGARNTEAFF. DNA for the CDR3: TGCGCCAGCAGCGAACGCGAGGGGGCCCGGAACACTGAAGCTTTCTTT.

V usage is TRBV7-3 and J usage is TRBJ2-5; D may be TRBD2 (5 bases). The CDR3 totals 14 residues. Trimming took off 1 base at V and 4 bases at J, with 10 bases between the two ends. The germline V gene has CDR1 SGHTA and CDR2 FQGTGA. The CDR3 DNA reads TGTGCCAGCAGCTTAATTGGACTGAGAGAGACCCAGTACTTC. This sequence encodes CASSLIGLRETQYF.

This clone was observed a handful of times. This chain uses TRBV10-3 with TRBJ1-1; D is unclear. CDR1 and CDR2 (germline): ENHRY, SYGVKD. V gave up 2 bases and J gave up 5 bases, with 15 bases separating them. The CDR3 extends over 15 amino acids. CDR3 loop: CAISETRGKGTEAFF. CDR3 DNA sequence: TGTGCCATCAGTGAGACCAGAGGGAAGGGTACTGAAGCTTTCTTT.

A word on this clone: A read error may account for a junction end that differs from germline. This chain links TRBV6-4 with TRBJ2-1, with 9 bases matching TRBD2. This CDR3 contains 15 residues. Germline-derived CDR1 and CDR2 are MRHNA and SNTAGT. The CDR3, as DNA: TGTGCCAGCAGCCCAGCGGGAGGTGACTACGATGAGCAGTTCTTC. It yields the protein CASSPAGGDYDEQFF.

V gene TRBV4-2 combines with J gene TRBJ2-7; a weak D match, TRBD2 (5 bases). CDR1 and CDR2 (germline): LGHNA, YNFKEQ. The V end lost 4 bases, the J end lost 6 bases, and 13 bases lay between the germline ends. The CDR3 is 13 residues long. CDR3 bases: TGTGCCAGCAGCCCTCGAGGGTCCCGCGAGCAGTACTTC. Protein sequence: CASSPRGSREQYF.

The V call is TRBV15, the J call TRBJ2-7; perhaps TRBD2 as D (5 bases). In germline, CDR1 is LNHNV, CDR2 YYDKDF (reference sequence). The V end lost 4 bases, the J end lost 1 base, and 8 bases lay between the germline ends. The CDR3 loop spans 13 amino acids. The CDR3 DNA sequence: TGTGCCACCAGCACGGACTTTTCCTACGAGCAGTACTTC. Protein product: CATSTDFSYEQYF.

The table lists this clone with a few counts. V usage is TRBV4-3 and J usage is TRBJ1-1, with D hard to call. Looked up from germline, CDR1 is LGHNA and CDR2 is YSLEER. V lost 0 bases and J 11 bases, leaving 10 bases between the germline ends. The CDR3 extends over 12 amino acids. CDR3 bases: TGCGCCAGCAGCCAAGATTTGAGCGAGGCTTTCTTT. It encodes CASSQDLSEAFF.

This clone came up once. The J gene is TRBJ1-2, the V gene TRBV7-8; possible D gene TRBD1, 6 bases. V lost 5 bases and J lost 1, with 11 bases in between. CDR1 and CDR2 (germline): SGHVS, FQNEAQ. The CDR3 consists of 14 residues. The DNA of the CDR3 is TGTGCCAGCAGCCCGGACAGACTTAACTATGGCTACACCTTC. It codes for CASSPDRLNYGYTF.

This clone has a handful of counts. V gene TRBV11-2 combines with J gene TRBJ1-6; D is uncertain. Per germline, CDR1 SGHAT and CDR2 FQNNGV. This CDR3 spans 12 amino acids. The ends were cut back, 5 bases at V and 5 bases at J, with 4 bases in the middle. CDR3 protein: CASSANNSPLHF. CDR3 DNA: TGTGCCAGCAGCGCGAATAATTCACCCCTCCACTTT. The full variable domain, rest sourced from reference TRBV11-2 and TRBJ1-6, is EAGVAQSPRYKIIEKRQSVAFWCNPISGHATLYWYQQILGQGPKLLIQFQNNGVVDDSQLPKDRFSAERLKGVDSTLKIQPAKLEDSAVYLCASSANNSPLHFGNGTRLTVT.

This clone has just a few counts. The CDR3 DNA follows: TGTGCCAGCAGCTCAATTACAGGGCGAGGGGGCTATGGCTACACCTTC. Its protein is CASSSITGRGGYGYTF. This rearrangement joins TRBV11-2 to TRBJ1-2, with D possibly TRBD1 on 6 matching bases. The V gene lost 4 bases and the J gene lost 4 bases, with 19 bases spanning the gap. Germline CDR1 SGHAT, CDR2 FQNNGV. The CDR3 is 16 amino acids.

This clone was seen a handful of times. The chain combines TRBV10-3 with TRBJ1-2; D not certain. The CDR3 is made up of 12 amino acids. The V gene's germline CDR1 is ENHRY and CDR2 SYGVKD. V was trimmed by 3 bases and J by 4 bases, leaving 6 bases between them. The chain's CDR3 is CAISENSYGYTF. Written as DNA, the CDR3 is TGTGCCATCAGTGAAAACAGCTATGGCTACACCTTC.

The rearrangement links TRBV7-6 to TRBJ2-3; tentatively, D is TRBD2 (6 bases). Germline V gene data show CDR1 as SGHVS and CDR2 as FNYEAQ. Trimming removed 4 bases from V and 1 base from J, with 18 bases in between. The CDR3 runs 17 residues. CDR3 loop: CASSSGIRELGTDTQYF. The CDR3 DNA reads as TGTGCCAGCAGCTCGGGGATCCGGGAGCTCGGCACAGATACGCAGTATTTT.

The chain joins TRBV7-2 to TRBJ2-7; weak D call: TRBD2 (6 bases). CDR1 and CDR2 (germline): SGHTA, FQGNSA. Trimming took off 3 bases at V and 1 base at J, with 13 bases between the two ends. This CDR3 region has 15 residues. Here the CDR3 reads CASSFNSGGSYEQYF. In DNA, the CDR3 is TGTGCCAGCAGCTTTAACTCCGGGGGTTCCTACGAGCAGTACTTC.

The chain combines TRBV6-5 with TRBJ2-7; tentatively, D is TRBD1 (5 bases). This CDR3 contains 15 residues. Germline CDR1 reads MNHEY; CDR2 reads SVGAGI. Trimming removed 6 bases from V and 0 bases from J, with 15 bases in between. The CDR3 nucleotides are TGTGCCAGCAGCCCAGGACAAAAGAGCTCCTACGAGCAGTACTTC. This encodes CASSPGQKSSYEQYF.

The gene calls are TRBV9 and TRBJ2-5; 10 positions agree with TRBD2. CDR1 and CDR2 from the germline V gene are SGDLS and YYNGEE. The junction had 4 bases not matched to a gene; V was cut back by 0 bases and J by 5 bases. This CDR3 contains 15 residues. CDR3 loop: CASSVVAGGGETQYF. CDR3 coding DNA: TGTGCCAGCAGCGTAGTAGCGGGAGGTGGTGAGACCCAGTACTTC. Full variable domain (outside the CDR3, taken from reference TRBV9 and TRBJ2-5): DSGVTQTPKHLITATGQRVTLRCSPRSGDLSVYWYQQSLDQGLQFLIQYYNGEERAKGNILERFSAQQFPDLHSELNLSSLELGDSALYFCASSVVAGGGETQYFGPGTRLLVL.